This is a list of T cell receptor beta chains from one sample in a study of CD8 T cells in ankylosing spondylitis. TCRdb used MiXCR to reprocess the 5' RACE reads, holding one entry per CDR3 protein. The profile shows some 290,000 distinct CDR3 sequences, 15% to 20% of them singletons. The sample was blood, either unsorted or a sorted T cell fraction (not recorded which). The receptors shown here come from a male donor with ankylosing spondylitis or in good health (not recorded which). Both conserved end residues are part of each CDR3. Each record gives: V gene, D gene, clone size, CDR3 protein. The D gene is left open where the match is weak. Clone size, where shown, is once, few, many, or a class for clones that have expanded.

TRBV24-1	-	-	CATSEPEIAVSSYNEQFF
TRBV5-1	-	-	CASSAGWGNTEAFF
TRBV27	-	-	CASSLSGYGNTIYF
TRBV10-2	TRBD1	few	CASSERDRNGDTIYF
TRBV20-1	TRBD2	-	CSARVAGALQTQYF
TRBV20-1	-	-	CSARDQEIDRNYGYTF
TRBV28	TRBD2	-	CASSSVAGSWADTQYF
TRBV12-3/TRBV12-4	TRBD1	many	CASSLTGGQPQHF
TRBV28	TRBD2	many	CATTGGGATDTQYF
TRBV20-1	-	once	CSANEPSETQYF
TRBV18	TRBD2	-	CASSQGLAGVFEQFF
TRBV6-2/TRBV6-3	TRBD1	few	CASTMTGTNTEAFF
TRBV7-9	-	few	CASSPRYDNEQFF
TRBV5-1	-	-	CASSADTSTNEKLFF
TRBV20-1	-	many	CSARGLGGQAYNEQFF
TRBV25-1	-	-	CASSPGLPVGELFF
TRBV7-9	TRBD1	few	CASTEDRSSYNEQFF
TRBV7-2	TRBD1	-	CASSMDRGITQYF
TRBV29-1	TRBD1	many	CSVRDRGVYNEQFF
TRBV24-1	TRBD2	few	CATSDLATSGRIYEQFF
TRBV6-4	-	many	CASSDHAGGTEAFF
TRBV28	-	few	CASSTGGRGTEAFF
TRBV5-1	TRBD2	few	CASSLIAGGAGELFF
TRBV20-1	-	-	CSAIRGAGTQYF
TRBV6-6	-	many	CASSYSWDGPWFF
TRBV3-1	-	-	CASSQDPSSYNEQFF
TRBV3-1	-	-	CASSHSGRNTEAFF
TRBV29-1	-	many	CSVATPANTGELFF
TRBV28	-	few	CASSRDGGGHEQFF